This T cell receptor (beta chain) was identified in a study of spatial heterogeneity in lung cancer. Study-wide context: In cases with available follow-up PBMC samples, these were sequenced at a median of roughly two years after resection.

The time point: blood at routine non-recurrence follow-up after resection. Unsorted whole RNA of tumor, nontumor lung or frozen PBMC was sequenced. After removal of 2 bases from V and 9 bases from J, the junction contained 4 bases not matched to a gene. This CDR3 is 12 amino acids long. Germline V gives CDR1 LGHDT, CDR2 YNNKEL (reference sequence). Each TCR cDNA molecule bore a unique molecular identifier. TCRdb reprocessed the 5' RACE reads via MiXCR and lists one record per CDR3 protein. The sample lists roughly 120,000 distinct CDR3 sequences, 12% occurring once. The chain carries TRBV3-1 and TRBJ2-7, with TRBD1 identical over 7 bases. This specimen consisted of PBMCs, obtained at follow-up. The receptor comes from a male donor with early-stage non-small cell lung cancer. CDR3 nucleotides: TGTGCCAGCAGCCAAAGGGGGCAGGCGCAGTACTTC. Protein sequence: CASSQRGQAQYF.